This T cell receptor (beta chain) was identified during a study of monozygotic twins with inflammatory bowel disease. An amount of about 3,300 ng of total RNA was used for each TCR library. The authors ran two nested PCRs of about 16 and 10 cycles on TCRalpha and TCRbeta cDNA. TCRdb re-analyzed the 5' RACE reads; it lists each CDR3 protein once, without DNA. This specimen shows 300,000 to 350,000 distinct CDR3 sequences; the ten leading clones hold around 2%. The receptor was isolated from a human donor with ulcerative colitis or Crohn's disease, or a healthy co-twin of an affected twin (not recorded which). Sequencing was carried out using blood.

The CDR3 here is CATSSPEPGGQETQYF. The chain uses TRBV15 and TRBJ2-5; with no DNA, the TCRdb D assignment of TRBD1 cannot be verified. CDR3 length: 16 amino acids. Germline V gives CDR1 LNHNV, CDR2 YYDKDF (reference sequence). Complete variable domain (other parts from reference TRBV15 and TRBJ2-5): DAMVIQNPRYQVTQFGKPVTLSCSQTLNHNVMYWYQQKSSQAPKLLFHYYDKDFNNEADTPDNFQSRRPNTSFCFLDIRSPGLGDTAMYLCATSSPEPGGQETQYFGPGTRLLVL.